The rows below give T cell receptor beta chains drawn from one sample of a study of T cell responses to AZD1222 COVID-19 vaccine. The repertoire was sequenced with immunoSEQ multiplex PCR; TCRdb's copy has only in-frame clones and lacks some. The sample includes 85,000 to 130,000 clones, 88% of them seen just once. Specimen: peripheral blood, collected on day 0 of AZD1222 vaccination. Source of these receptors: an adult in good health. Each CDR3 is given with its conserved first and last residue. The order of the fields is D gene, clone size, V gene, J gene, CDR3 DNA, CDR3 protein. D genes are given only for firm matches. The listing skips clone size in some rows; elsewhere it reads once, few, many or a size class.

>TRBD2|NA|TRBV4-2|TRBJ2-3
TGTGCCAGCAGCCAAGCGGGACTAGCGGGTTCAGATACGCAGTATTTT
CASSQAGLAGSDTQYF
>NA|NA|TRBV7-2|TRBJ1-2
TGTGCCAGCAGCTTCGGGACAAACTCCGGAGGCTACACCTTC
CASSFGTNSGGYTF
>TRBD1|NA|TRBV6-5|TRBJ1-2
TGTGCCAGCAGTTTCGGGACAGGGGACTATGGCTACACCTTC
CASSFGTGDYGYTF
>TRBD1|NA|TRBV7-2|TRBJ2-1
TGTGCCAGCAGCTTAGAAGGGGGGACAGGCGTCTATGAGCAGTTCTTC
CASSLEGGTGVYEQFF
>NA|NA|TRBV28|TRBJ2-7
TGTGCCAGCAGTCCTAAGAAGCCGGACTACGAGCAGTACTTC
CASSPKKPDYEQYF
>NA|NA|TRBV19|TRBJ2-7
TGTGCCAGTAGTATGGCCAGAAACTCCTACGAGCAGTACTTC
CASSMARNSYEQYF
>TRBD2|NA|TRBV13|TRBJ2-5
TGTGCCAGCAGCCCCCGGACTAGCGGGAGGGAGACCCAGTACTTC
CASSPRTSGRETQYF
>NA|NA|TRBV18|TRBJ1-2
TGTGCCAGCTCACCTGGGCATGCGAACTATGGCTACACCTTC
CASSPGHANYGYTF
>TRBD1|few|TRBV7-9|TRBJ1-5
TGTGCCAGCAGCTTCGGACAGGGTGGAAATCAGCCCCAGCATTTT
CASSFGQGGNQPQHF
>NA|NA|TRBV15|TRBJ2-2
TGTGCCACCAGCAGAGTTTCCGGGGAGCTGTTTTTT
CATSRVSGELFF
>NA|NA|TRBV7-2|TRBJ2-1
TGTGCCAGCAGCTTAGCGGCCCACAATGAGCAGTTCTTC
CASSLAAHNEQFF
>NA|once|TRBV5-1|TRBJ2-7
TGCGCCAGCAGCTTGGGTGGGACCGCCTGGGGGGAGCAGTACTTC
CASSLGGTAWGEQYF
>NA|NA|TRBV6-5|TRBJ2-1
TGTGCCGGGGGGCGTCGGAACAATGAGCAGTTCTTC
CAGGRRNNEQFF
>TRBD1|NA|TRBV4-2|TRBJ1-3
TGTGCCAGCAGCCAAGGGGGACAGGGAGGTTCTGGAAACACCATATATTTT
CASSQGGQGGSGNTIYF
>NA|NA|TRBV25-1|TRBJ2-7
TGTGCCAGCACACGCGCCTACGAGCAGTACTTC
CASTRAYEQYF
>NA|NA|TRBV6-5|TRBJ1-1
TGTGCCAGCAGCCGCCAGGGATACACTGAAGCTTTCTTT
CASSRQGYTEAFF
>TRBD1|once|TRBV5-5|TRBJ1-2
TGTGCCAGCAGCTTGGACGGGACAGCTTACCACTACACCTTC
CASSLDGTAYHYTF
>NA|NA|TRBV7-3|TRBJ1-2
TGTGCCAGCAGCTCCCTTTTACTCCGGGAGGGCTATGGCTACACCTTC
CASSSLLLREGYGYTF
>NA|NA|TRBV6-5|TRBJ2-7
TGTGCCAGCAGACCCCAGGGACACCGGGACGAGCAGTACTTC
CASRPQGHRDEQYF
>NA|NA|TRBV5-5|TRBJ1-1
TGTGCCAGCAGCCCGGCAGGGCTGGGGAACACTGAAGCTTTCTTT
CASSPAGLGNTEAFF
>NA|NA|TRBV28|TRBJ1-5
TGTGCCAGCGGGGGGGGCCCGGGTACACCCCAGCATTTT
CASGGGPGTPQHF
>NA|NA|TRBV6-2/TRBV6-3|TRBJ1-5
TGTGCCAGCAGTCTAATCGGGTGGCAGCCCCAGCATTTT
CASSLIGWQPQHF
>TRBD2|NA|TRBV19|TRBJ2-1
TGTGCCAGTAGTAGGCCTAGCGGGGGGGGAAATGAGCAGTTCTTC
CASSRPSGGGNEQFF
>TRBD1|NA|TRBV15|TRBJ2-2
TGTGCCACCAGCAGAGATAGGTCGACAGGGCGATCCGGGGAGCTGTTTTTT
CATSRDRSTGRSGELFF
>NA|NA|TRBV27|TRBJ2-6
TGTGCCAGCAGTTGGACGGCCATTCCTGGGGCCAACGTCCTGACTTTC
CASSWTAIPGANVLTF
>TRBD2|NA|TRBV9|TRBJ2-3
TGTGCCAGCAGCATCTACCAAGCGGGGGGAAGCACAGATACGCAGTATTTT
CASSIYQAGGSTDTQYF
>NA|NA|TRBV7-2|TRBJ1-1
TGTGCCAGCAGCTTACGGACGGGGAACACTGAAGCTTTCTTT
CASSLRTGNTEAFF
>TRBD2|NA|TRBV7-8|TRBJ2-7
TGTGCCAGCAGCTTAACGACTAGCGGGACATCCTCCTACGAGCAGTACTTC
CASSLTTSGTSSYEQYF
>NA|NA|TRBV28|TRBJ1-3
TGTGCCAGCTGGGGGGGTGGAAACACCATATATTTT
CASWGGGNTIYF
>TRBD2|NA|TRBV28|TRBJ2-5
TGTGCCGCGGCCGGGGGGGAGACCCAGTACTTC
CAAAGGETQYF
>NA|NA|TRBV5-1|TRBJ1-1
TGCGCCAGCAGCTACCGGACACAGAACACTGAAGCTTTCTTT
CASSYRTQNTEAFF
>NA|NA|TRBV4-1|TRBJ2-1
TGCGCCAGCAGCCAAGGGGGGACTGTGTACAATGAGCAGTTCTTC
CASSQGGTVYNEQFF
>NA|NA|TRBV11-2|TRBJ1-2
TGTGCCAGCAGCTTAGATAGGACAGCGTATGGCTACACCTTC
CASSLDRTAYGYTF
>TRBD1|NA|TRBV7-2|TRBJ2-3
TGTGCCAGCAGCTCCGGGACAGCGAGAGATACGCAGTATTTT
CASSSGTARDTQYF
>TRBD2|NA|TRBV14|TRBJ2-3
TGTGCCAGCAGCCAGGGCCTAGCGGGGAGGGGTACGCAGTATTTT
CASSQGLAGRGTQYF
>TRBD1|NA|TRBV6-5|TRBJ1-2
TGTGCCAGCAGCCCGGGACAGACTTATGGCTACACCTTC
CASSPGQTYGYTF
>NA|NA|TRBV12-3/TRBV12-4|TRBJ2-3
TGTGCCAGCAGCTACGAGAATACGCAGTATTTT
CASSYENTQYF
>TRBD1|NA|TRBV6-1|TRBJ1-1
TGTGCCAGCAGAACGTCCGGGACAGTAAACACTGAAGCTTTCTTT
CASRTSGTVNTEAFF
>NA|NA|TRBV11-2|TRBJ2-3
TGTGCCAGCAGCGGGGGACACCGAAGCACAGATACGCAGTATTTT
CASSGGHRSTDTQYF
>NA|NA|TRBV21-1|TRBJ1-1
TGTGCCAGCAGGCCCTCCGCACAGGGGAACACTGAAGCTTTCTTT
CASRPSAQGNTEAFF
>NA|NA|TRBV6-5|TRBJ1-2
TGTGCCAGCAGTTTTTTGTTACAGGAGGGGCACTATGGCTACACCTTC
CASSFLLQEGHYGYTF
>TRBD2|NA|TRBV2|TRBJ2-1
TGTGCCAGCAGTGTAGCGGGAGTTACGAATGAGCAGTTCTTC
CASSVAGVTNEQFF
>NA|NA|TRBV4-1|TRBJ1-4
TGCGCCAGCAGCCAAGACGGGACACCTGAAAAACTGTTTTTT
CASSQDGTPEKLFF
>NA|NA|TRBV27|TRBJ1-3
TGTGCCAGCAGACCCACAGGGAGACGGGGTGGGAACACCATATATTTT
CASRPTGRRGGNTIYF
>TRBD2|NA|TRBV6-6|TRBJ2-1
TGTGCCAGCAGCCCTCGGGCGGGGGGGTCCTACAATGAGCAGTTCTTC
CASSPRAGGSYNEQFF
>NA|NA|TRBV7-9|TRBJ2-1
TGTGCCAGCAGCTTACGGAGAGGGGGCTACAATGAGCAGTTCTTC
CASSLRRGGYNEQFF